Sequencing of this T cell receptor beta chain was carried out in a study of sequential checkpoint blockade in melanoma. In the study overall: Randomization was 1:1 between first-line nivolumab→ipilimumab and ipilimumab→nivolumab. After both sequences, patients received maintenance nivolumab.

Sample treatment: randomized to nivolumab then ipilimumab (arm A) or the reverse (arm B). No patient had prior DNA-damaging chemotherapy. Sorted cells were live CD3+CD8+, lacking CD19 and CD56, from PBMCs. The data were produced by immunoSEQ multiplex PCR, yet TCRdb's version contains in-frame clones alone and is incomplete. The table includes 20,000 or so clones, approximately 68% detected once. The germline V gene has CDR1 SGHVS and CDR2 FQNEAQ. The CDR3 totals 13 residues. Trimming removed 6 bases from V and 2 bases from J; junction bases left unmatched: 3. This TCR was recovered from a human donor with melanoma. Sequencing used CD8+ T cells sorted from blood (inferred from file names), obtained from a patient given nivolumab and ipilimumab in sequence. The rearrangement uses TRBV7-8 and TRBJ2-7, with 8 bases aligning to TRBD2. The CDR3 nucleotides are TGTGCCAGCAGTCCCGGGGGGGCCTACGAGCAGTACTTC. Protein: CASSPGGAYEQYF. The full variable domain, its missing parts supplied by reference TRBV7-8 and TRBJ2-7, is GAGVSQSPRYKVAKRGQDVALRCDPISGHVSLFWYQQALGQGPEFLTYFQNEAQLDKSGLPSDRFFAERPEGSVSTLKIQRTQQEDSAVYLCASSPGGAYEQYFGPGTRLTVT.